The 27 T cell receptor beta chains below come from one sample, sequenced in a study of cytomegalovirus exposure and HLA in healthy donors. The PCR employed 60 Vbeta primers together with 13 Jbeta primers. Some clones are missing from TCRdb's copy, which holds only in-frame ones; the method was immunoSEQ multiplex PCR. The sample carries about 180,000 clones, just under 80% recorded once. Sample: PBMCs. The source is a woman in her twenties or thirties in good health and CMV-seronegative.

This chain uses TRBV4-1 with TRBJ2-3; unclear D gene. The germline CDR1 and CDR2 sequences are MGHRA and YSYEKL. The CDR3 spans 15 residues. V dropped 0 bases and J dropped 0 bases, with 7 bases sitting between them. This CDR3 reads CASSQDSTSTDTQYF. CDR3 bases: TGCGCCAGCAGCCAAGATAGTACTAGCACAGATACGCAGTATTTT.

This clone was detected a few times. The chain employs TRBV2 and TRBJ2-1; TRBD1 agrees at 7 bases. Germline values: CDR1 SNHLY, CDR2 FYNNEI. After removal of 4 bases from V and 0 bases from J, the junction contained 6 bases not matched to a gene. The CDR3 consists of 16 residues. CDR3 in DNA: TGTGCCAGCAGTGCTCCGGGACAGAGCTCCTACAATGAGCAGTTCTTC. This encodes CASSAPGQSSYNEQFF.

This clone was seen more than once but under ten times. The V call is TRBV5-1, the J call TRBJ1-1; tentative D call: TRBD1 (6 bases). The CDR3 contains 14 residues. From germline, CDR1 is SGHRS and CDR2 YFSETQ. Trimming pared 7 bases from V and 1 base from J, leaving 14 bases between. The CDR3: CASGGRAPNTEAFF. The CDR3 nucleotides read TGCGCCAGCGGGGGCAGGGCCCCGAACACTGAAGCTTTCTTT.

The chain joins TRBV10-2 to TRBJ2-3; 14 nucleotides line up with TRBD2. The junction had 1 base not matched to a gene; V was cut back by 6 bases and J by 2 bases. The length of the CDR3 is 15 residues. Germline CDR1 and CDR2: WSHSY and SAAADI. Here the CDR3 DNA reads TGCGCCAGCAGGGGACTAGCGGGGGTCACAGATACGCAGTATTTT. Protein sequence: CASRGLAGVTDTQYF.

V usage is TRBV15 and J usage is TRBJ1-2, with 8 bases identical to TRBD1. The germline gives CDR1 LNHNV, CDR2 YYDKDF (reference sequence). V gave up 3 bases and J gave up 7 bases; unmatched junction bases: 10. This CDR3 comprises 15 residues. CDR3 amino acids: CATSRVMDREAGYTF. The CDR3 DNA reads TGTGCCACCAGCAGGGTCATGGACAGGGAGGCTGGCTACACCTTC.

This clone appeared once. The V and J genes are TRBV7-6 and TRBJ2-3; the D gene is possibly TRBD1 (5 bases). This CDR3 spans 16 amino acids. Between the trimmed V and J ends, which lost 6 bases and 6 bases, there was a span of 22 bases. In germline, CDR1 is SGHVS, CDR2 FNYEAQ. The CDR3 nucleotides are TGTGCCAGCAGTAGTCGGGTTAGGGGAAACAGGGATACGCAGTATTTT. Translated, it gives CASSSRVRGNRDTQYF.

This rearrangement joins TRBV5-6 to TRBJ2-5; no reliable D call. CDR1 is SGHDT, CDR2 YYEEEE, per germline. The length of the CDR3 is 12 residues. V shed 1 base and J shed 6 bases, with 7 bases lying between them. The CDR3 DNA is TGTGCCAGCAGCTTGTCTTTCCAGACCCAGTACTTC. Translated, it gives CASSLSFQTQYF.

The J gene is TRBJ2-7, the V gene TRBV10-2; 8 nucleotides align to TRBD2. J lost 5 bases, V lost 6 bases, and 9 bases had no gene match. Germline CDR1 reads WSHSY; CDR2 reads SAAADI. The CDR3 is 14 residues long. CDR3 amino acids: CASRPRAGGHEQYF. The CDR3 nucleotides are TGCGCCAGCAGGCCCCGGGCGGGGGGCCACGAGCAGTACTTC.

CDR3 protein: CATGGAGETQYF. Written as DNA, the CDR3 is TGTGCCACCGGAGGGGCGGGAGAGACCCAGTACTTC. This chain links TRBV25-1 with TRBJ2-5; possible D gene TRBD2, 6 bases. CDR1 and CDR2 (germline): MGHDK, SYGVNS. The CDR3 runs to 12 residues. V shed 10 bases and J shed 4 bases, with 13 bases lying between them.

J is TRBJ2-3 and V is TRBV27; maybe TRBD2 (6 bases). This CDR3 has 18 residues. Germline CDR1 is MNHEY and CDR2 is SMNVEV (reference sequence). V lost 6 bases and J lost 0, with 22 bases in between. As DNA, the CDR3 is TGTGCCAGCAGCCATACTAGCAGCGCATACCCTAGCACAGATACGCAGTATTTT. It is translated as CASSHTSSAYPSTDTQYF.

The chain carries TRBV5-4 and TRBJ2-3; 7 nucleotides align to TRBD1. V gave up 4 bases and J gave up 6 bases; unmatched junction bases: 8. CDR1 is SGHNT and CDR2 is YYREEE in the germline V gene (reference sequence). This CDR3 region has 14 residues. The CDR3 DNA sequence: TGTGCCAGCAGCCCGGGACAGCCGGACGATACGCAGTATTTT. It specifies CASSPGQPDDTQYF.

J is TRBJ1-2 and V is TRBV25-1, with 11 bases aligning to TRBD1. Germline V gene lookup returns CDR1 MGHDK and CDR2 SYGVNS. J was trimmed by 2 bases and V by 6 bases; bases with no gene match: 2. The CDR3 runs 14 residues. The CDR3 nucleotides read TGTGCCAGCAGGGGGGACAGGGGGAACTATGGCTACACCTTC. Translating gives CASRGDRGNYGYTF.

As for this clone: The same CDR3 is also encoded by other DNA sequences in this sample. This chain uses TRBV2 with TRBJ2-3; D perhaps matches TRBD2 (6 bases). The CDR3 spans 15 residues. Germline CDR1 SNHLY, CDR2 FYNNEI. V lost 3 bases and J 1 base, leaving 11 bases between the germline ends. CDR3 protein: CASSDGGVGTDTQYF. The CDR3 DNA is TGTGCCAGCAGTGACGGGGGAGTAGGCACAGATACGCAGTATTTT.

The chain joins TRBV6-6 to TRBJ2-2; 7 positions match TRBD1. With V trimmed by 0 bases and J by 6 bases, 4 bases remained unmatched. This CDR3 has 15 residues. CDR1 MNHNY and CDR2 SVGAGI come from the germline V gene (reference sequence). The CDR3 is CASSYSSGGPGELFF. In nucleotides, the CDR3 is TGTGCCAGCAGTTACTCTTCAGGGGGTCCCGGGGAGCTGTTTTTT.

The rearrangement joins TRBV5-6 to TRBJ2-5; 8 bases fit TRBD2. The germline V gene encodes CDR1 SGHDT and CDR2 YYEEEE. This CDR3 region has 14 residues. Germline trimming cut 4 bases from V and 1 base from J; bases unmatched to any gene: 3. CDR3 coding DNA: TGTGCCAGCAGCGTCCGGGGGGGCCAAGAGACCCAGTACTTC. Its protein is CASSVRGGQETQYF.

This clone was detected only once. V usage is TRBV30 and J usage is TRBJ1-2, with D hard to call. Trimming took off 1 base at V and 4 bases at J, with 13 bases between the two ends. Germline V gene data show CDR1 as GTSNPN and CDR2 as SVGIG (reference sequence). This CDR3 region has 14 residues. CDR3 loop: CAWSADRSGYGYTF. CDR3 bases: TGTGCCTGGAGTGCCGACCGGTCGGGCTATGGCTACACCTTC. The entire variable domain, with the rest obtained from reference TRBV30 and TRBJ1-2, is as follows: SQTIHQWPATLVQPVGSPLSLECTVEGTSNPNLYWYRQAAGRGLQLLFYSVGIGQISSEVPQNLSASRPQDRQFILSSKKLLLSDSGFYLCAWSADRSGYGYTFGSGTRLTVV.

V gene TRBV6-1 combines with J gene TRBJ1-1, with 9 bases that match TRBD1. Germline trimming cut 5 bases from V and 5 bases from J; bases unmatched to any gene: 6. The CDR3 contains 14 residues. Germline V gene lookup returns CDR1 MNHNS and CDR2 SASEGT. Here the CDR3 DNA reads TGTGCCAGCAGTCGTCCCGGGACAGGGACTGAAGCTTTCTTT. Its protein product is CASSRPGTGTEAFF.

This chain uses TRBV10-3 with TRBJ1-1; possibly TRBD1 for D (6 bases). V lost 4 bases, J lost 3 bases, and 15 bases lay in between. The CDR3 has 15 residues. The germline CDR1 and CDR2 sequences are ENHRY and SYGVKD. This CDR3 is CAISGRGGLDTEAFF. The DNA for the CDR3 is TGTGCCATCAGTGGGCGGGGGGGCTTAGACACTGAAGCTTTCTTT.

The chain joins TRBV4-1 to TRBJ1-1; no firm D call. CDR1 is MGHRA and CDR2 is YSYEKL in the germline V gene. This CDR3 spans 15 amino acids. Trimming stripped 0 bases from V and 1 base from J, with 9 bases between. The CDR3: CASSQETRWNTEAFF. The CDR3 region has the DNA TGCGCCAGCAGCCAAGAAACCAGATGGAACACTGAAGCTTTCTTT.

The V and J genes are TRBV6-4 and TRBJ1-6, with a tentative D call TRBD1 (6 bases). The V end was cut by 7 bases, the J end by 14 bases, with 27 bases between. Germline V gene sequence: CDR1 MRHNA, CDR2 SNTAGT. This CDR3 spans 16 amino acids. In DNA, the CDR3 is TGTGCCAGCACTGGTGGGGGCCCTTGGGGCGTGTGGGCCCTCCACTTT. It encodes CASTGGGPWGVWALHF.

This clone has only one observation. The V and J genes are TRBV30 and TRBJ1-1; maybe TRBD1 (5 bases). Germline V lookup: CDR1 GTSNPN, CDR2 SVGIG (reference sequence). V was cut by 0 bases and J by 1 base, with 12 bases left in between. This CDR3 has 15 residues. The CDR3: CAWSVPGGWNTEAFF. The CDR3 nucleotides read TGTGCCTGGAGTGTACCGGGGGGGTGGAACACTGAAGCTTTCTTT.

In its sample, this clone was seen a few times. The chain joins TRBV18 to TRBJ2-3; possibly TRBD1 for D (6 bases). Germline V gene sequence: CDR1 KGHSH, CDR2 LQKENI. Trimming took 1 base from V and 6 from J, leaving 11 bases between them. CDR3 length: 14 amino acids. This chain's CDR3 is CASSPRTGWDTQYF. The CDR3 DNA is TGTGCCAGCTCACCACGTACAGGGTGGGATACGCAGTATTTT. The full variable domain, in which reference TRBV18 and TRBJ2-3 provide the parts outside the CDR3, is NAGVMQNPRHLVRRRGQEARLRCSPMKGHSHVYWYRQLPEEGLKFMVYLQKENIIDESGMPKERFSAEFPKEGPSILRIQQVVRGDSAAYFCASSPRTGWDTQYFGPGTRLTVL.

In its sample, this clone was seen a few times. The chain carries TRBV2 and TRBJ2-3, with 8 bases fitting TRBD2. The CDR3 totals 15 residues. Per the germline V gene, CDR1 is SNHLY and CDR2 is FYNNEI. V lost 5 bases to trimming and J lost 8 bases; unmatched junction nucleotides: 12. CDR3 in amino acids: CASSRTSTISGTQYF. The CDR3 coding sequence is TGTGCCAGCAGTAGGACTAGCACCATCTCGGGTACGCAGTATTTT. The full variable domain, in which reference TRBV2 and TRBJ2-3 provide the parts outside the CDR3, is EPEVTQTPSHQVTQMGQEVILRCVPISNHLYFYWYRQILGQKVEFLVSFYNNEISEKSEIFDDQFSVERPDGSNFTLKIRSTKLEDSAMYFCASSRTSTISGTQYFGPGTRLTVL.

The gene calls are TRBV6-5 and TRBJ2-7, with 11 bases fitting TRBD2. V shed 7 bases and J 7 bases; nucleotides not matched to a gene: 9. CDR3 length: 14 residues. CDR1 is MNHEY, CDR2 SVGAGI, per germline. As DNA, the CDR3 is TGTGCCAGCACGTCTAGCGGGGGGCCGAGGGAGCAGTACTTC. This codes for CASTSSGGPREQYF.

Only one count was recorded for this clone. The rearrangement uses TRBV6-6 and TRBJ1-2, with D tentatively TRBD1 (5 bases). V was pared by 4 bases and J by 4 bases, with 10 bases between. Germline V gives CDR1 MNHNY, CDR2 SVGAGI (reference sequence). This CDR3 is 13 amino acids long. In DNA, the CDR3 is TGTGCCAGCAGTTCCGACAGAATCTATGGCTACACCTTC. Translating it yields CASSSDRIYGYTF.

On this clone: An end of the junction does not agree with germline; a read error may underlie this. This chain links TRBV7-7 with TRBJ2-6; no firm D call. The CDR3 loop spans 14 amino acids. The germline V gene has CDR1 SSHAT and CDR2 FNYEAQ (reference sequence). Here the CDR3 DNA reads TGTGCTAGCAGCTTGGGCCCCGGGGCCAACGTCCTGACTTTC. Its translation is CASSLGPGANVLTF. The full variable domain, its missing parts supplied by reference TRBV7-7 and TRBJ2-6, is GAGVSQSPRYKVTKRGQDVTLRCDPISSHATLYWYQQALGQGPEFLTYFNYEAQPDKSGLPSDRFSAERPEGSISTLTIQRTEQRDSAMYRCASSLGPGANVLTFGAGSRLTVL.

This sequence joins TRBV6-1 and TRBJ1-5; TRBD1 might be the D (6 bases). The CDR3 totals 14 residues. CDR1 is MNHNS, CDR2 SASEGT, per germline. Trimming left V 1 base short and J 9 bases short, with 13 bases between. The CDR3 region is CASSEGGGRGPQHF. The CDR3 DNA reads TGTGCCAGCAGTGAAGGCGGGGGCCGAGGGCCCCAGCATTTT.